The sequence of this TCR beta chain was determined in a study of beta chain features in type 1 diabetes. Germline CDR1 is MNHNS and CDR2 is SASEGT. The CDR3 has 15 amino acids. V lost 7 bases and J lost 2; bases outside the gene matches: 8. This clone has just a few counts. The whole isolated RNA underwent reverse transcription, so sequencing captured expressed TCRB transcripts. Repertoires were generated with immunoSEQ multiplex PCR, while TCRdb's copy carries only in-frame clones and drops some. This sample has hundreds of thousands of clones, with roughly 13% found just once. The specimen was naive CD4+ T cells from blood. This chain joins TRBV6-1 and TRBJ2-3; 8 nucleotides match TRBD1. The source is a middle-aged woman in good health. The CDR3 reads CASNTPGGPTDTQYF. The CDR3 region has the DNA TGTGCCAGCAATACGCCAGGGGGCCCCACAGATACGCAGTATTTT.